This T cell receptor (beta chain) was observed in a study of early T cells in non-severe SARS-CoV-2 infection. About the study: Sequencing of unsorted whole blood was done on bulk RNA, leaving chains unpaired.

In the library, individual cDNA molecules carried attached unique molecular identifiers. TCRdb passed the 5' RACE reads through MiXCR, listing each CDR3 protein once. The sample records some 90,000 distinct CDR3 sequences, about 16% being singletons. As to this clonotype: Its antigen is not identified.

Study-level points and caveats: Matches to VDJdb favored anti-spike CD8 responses and missed private and CD4 specificities.

Material for sequencing was whole blood. This clonotype was obtained from an adult who was a healthcare worker with PCR-confirmed SARS-CoV-2 infection or an uninfected control (not recorded which).

CDR3 residues: CASSSTSGRLETQYF. CDR3 coding DNA: TGTGCCAGCAGCTCTACTAGCGGGAGGCTTGAGACCCAGTACTTC. The chain employs TRBV7-9 and TRBJ2-5, with 12 bases lining up with TRBD2. The CDR3 runs 15 residues. With V trimmed by 4 bases and J by 5 bases, 5 bases remained unmatched. The germline gives CDR1 SEHNR, CDR2 FQNEAQ (reference sequence).